This entry lists 14 T cell receptor beta chains sequenced from one sample in a study of chemoradiotherapy in HPV16-positive cancers. Assay used: immunoSEQ multiplex PCR; TCRdb lists only in-frame clones, some missing. The sample shows some 2,400 clones, about 85% of them seen only once. The specimen was tumor tissue, collected from a patient who underwent chemoradiotherapy. The receptors originated from a human donor with HPV-associated anogenital cancer.

The J gene is TRBJ1-2, the V gene TRBV4-3; maybe TRBD1 (6 bases). V gave up 0 bases and J gave up 2 bases, with 13 bases separating them. Germline V gene sequence: CDR1 LGHNA, CDR2 YSLEER. The CDR3 runs to 16 residues. The DNA of the CDR3 is TGCGCCAGCAGCCAAGACGGTACAGGGATCAACTATGGCTACACCTTC. It encodes CASSQDGTGINYGYTF.

This clone came up once. The chain uses TRBV28 and TRBJ1-2, with D possibly being TRBD1 (5 bases). The CDR3 spans 13 residues. Germline loops: CDR1 MDHEN, CDR2 SYDVKM. V was shortened by 6 bases and J by 8 bases, with 16 bases between the two germline ends. CDR3 bases: TGTGCCAGCAGCCCCATGGGACTCGTAGGCTACACCTTC. Amino acid sequence: CASSPMGLVGYTF.

The genes are TRBV5-1 and TRBJ2-2; 9 positions agree with TRBD1. Germline values: CDR1 SGHRS, CDR2 YFSETQ. This CDR3 contains 14 residues. J was trimmed by 4 bases and V by 4 bases; bases with no gene match: 2. CDR3 DNA sequence: TGCGCCAGCAGCCAGGGACAGGGCACCGGGGAGCTGTTTTTT. The encoded protein is CASSQGQGTGELFF.

This sequence joins TRBV30 and TRBJ1-5; D uncertain. The CDR3 totals 14 residues. CDR1 and CDR2 from the germline V gene are GTSNPN and SVGIG (reference sequence). V lost 8 bases to trimming and J lost 2 bases, with 16 bases between them. CDR3 protein: CAGGNTGGNQPQHF. Written as DNA, the CDR3 is TGTGCCGGAGGGAATACTGGGGGCAATCAGCCCCAGCATTTT.

This chain links TRBV7-3 with TRBJ2-1; no clear D gene. The CDR3 covers 15 residues. In germline, CDR1 is SGHTA, CDR2 FQGTGA. V lost 5 bases and J lost 0, with 11 bases in between. The CDR3 region is CASSLGPSSYNEQFF. In nucleotides, the CDR3 is TGTGCCAGCAGCCTTGGCCCTAGCTCCTACAATGAGCAGTTCTTC.

V is TRBV11-3 and J is TRBJ2-3, with D possibly matching TRBD2 (6 bases). This CDR3 comprises 13 residues. CDR1 and CDR2 from the germline V gene are SGHNT and YENEEA. V lost 4 bases to trimming and J lost 4 bases, with 9 bases between them. The CDR3: CASSSGLPDTQYF. CDR3 in DNA: TGTGCCAGCAGCTCGGGACTGCCAGATACGCAGTATTTT.

This chain uses TRBV18 with TRBJ2-1; TRBD2 matches at 16 bases. The germline CDR1 and CDR2 sequences are KGHSH and LQKENI. V dropped 4 bases and J dropped 10; count of bases not matched to a gene: 13. The CDR3 is 18 amino acids. In nucleotides, the CDR3 is TGTGCCAGCTCACGAACACGATTGGGACTAGCGGGAGGGAGCGAGCAGTTCTTC. This codes for CASSRTRLGLAGGSEQFF.

This clone was seen only a few times. The gene calls are TRBV11-2 and TRBJ2-7; TRBD2 aligns across 11 bases. Germline-derived CDR1 and CDR2 are SGHAT and FQNNGV. V gave up 5 bases and J gave up 3 bases; unmatched junction bases: 3. The CDR3 consists of 14 residues. Here the CDR3 DNA reads TGTGCCAGCAGCCTCGGGACTAGCGGCTACGAGCAGTACTTC. This gives the protein CASSLGTSGYEQYF.

Concerning this clone: The junction differs from germline at one of its ends, possibly a read error. The rearrangement uses TRBV6-8 and TRBJ2-7; D is undetermined. Germline loops: CDR1 MNHGY, CDR2 SAAAGT. The CDR3 spans 10 residues. The CDR3 sequence: CASNYYEQYF. The DNA of the CDR3 is TGTGCCAGCAATTACTACGAGCAGTACTTC.

The genes are TRBV30 and TRBJ2-2, with 8 bases lining up with TRBD1. Germline-derived CDR1 and CDR2 are GTSNPN and SVGIG (reference sequence). The CDR3 spans 16 residues. V lost 3 bases to trimming and J lost 8 bases; unmatched junction nucleotides: 14. CDR3 sequence (DNA): TGTGCCTGGAGCTCCTCCACAGGGGGGATAACGGGGGAGCTGTTTTTT. It is translated as CAWSSSTGGITGELFF. Full variable domain (rest looked up from reference TRBV30 and TRBJ2-2): SQTIHQWPATLVQPVGSPLSLECTVEGTSNPNLYWYRQAAGRGLQLLFYSVGIGQISSEVPQNLSASRPQDRQFILSSKKLLLSDSGFYLCAWSSSTGGITGELFFGEGSRLTVL.

The chain carries TRBV2 and TRBJ1-4; 7 positions agree with TRBD1. This CDR3 is 15 amino acids long. Germline V CDR1 and CDR2: SNHLY, FYNNEI. J was trimmed by 5 bases and V by 2 bases; bases with no gene match: 5. The CDR3 region has the DNA TGTGCCAGCAGTGAAACGGGGACAGAGAATGAAAAACTGTTTTTT. Translation: CASSETGTENEKLFF.

The genes are TRBV7-2 and TRBJ2-2, with 9 positions matching TRBD1. Germline V gene data show CDR1 as SGHTA and CDR2 as FQGNSA. CDR3 size: 17 residues. The V and J ends lost 1 base and 4 bases, in that order; junction bases with no gene match: 7. The DNA of the CDR3 is TGTGCCAGCAGCTTAGATTGGGACAGGGCCAGCACCGGGGAGCTGTTTTTT. Translation gives CASSLDWDRASTGELFF.

The chain recombines TRBV4-3 with TRBJ1-3; perhaps TRBD1 as D (5 bases). Germline V gene lookup returns CDR1 LGHNA and CDR2 YSLEER. V lost 4 bases and J lost 4, with 17 bases in between. There are 16 residues in the CDR3. The CDR3 DNA follows: TGCGCCAGCAGCCCATCCAGGGAATCTGGAGGAAACACCATATATTTT. It translates to CASSPSRESGGNTIYF.

The V call is TRBV7-9, the J call TRBJ2-5, with TRBD2 identical over 9 bases. V shed 3 bases, J shed 4 bases, and the junction held 9 bases outside the gene matches. The CDR3 covers 16 residues. Germline V gene data show CDR1 as SEHNR and CDR2 as FQNEAQ (reference sequence). This CDR3 reads CASSLEPGLAGETQYF. In DNA form, the CDR3 reads TGTGCCAGCAGCTTGGAGCCGGGACTAGCAGGAGAGACCCAGTACTTC.